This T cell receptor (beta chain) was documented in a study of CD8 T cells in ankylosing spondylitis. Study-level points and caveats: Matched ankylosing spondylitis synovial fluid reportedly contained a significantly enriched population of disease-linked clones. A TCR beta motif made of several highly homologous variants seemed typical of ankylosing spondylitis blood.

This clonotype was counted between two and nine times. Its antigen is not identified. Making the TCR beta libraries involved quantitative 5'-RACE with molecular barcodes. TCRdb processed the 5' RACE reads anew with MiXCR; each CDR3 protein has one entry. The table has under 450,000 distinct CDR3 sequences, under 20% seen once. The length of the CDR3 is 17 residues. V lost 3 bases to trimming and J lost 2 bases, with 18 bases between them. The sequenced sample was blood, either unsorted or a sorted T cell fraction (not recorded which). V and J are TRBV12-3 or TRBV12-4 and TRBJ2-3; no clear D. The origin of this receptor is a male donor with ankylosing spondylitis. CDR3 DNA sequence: TGTGCCAGCAGTTTTGACGTGAGGACGTCGGCCACAGATACGCAGTATTTT. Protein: CASSFDVRTSATDTQYF.